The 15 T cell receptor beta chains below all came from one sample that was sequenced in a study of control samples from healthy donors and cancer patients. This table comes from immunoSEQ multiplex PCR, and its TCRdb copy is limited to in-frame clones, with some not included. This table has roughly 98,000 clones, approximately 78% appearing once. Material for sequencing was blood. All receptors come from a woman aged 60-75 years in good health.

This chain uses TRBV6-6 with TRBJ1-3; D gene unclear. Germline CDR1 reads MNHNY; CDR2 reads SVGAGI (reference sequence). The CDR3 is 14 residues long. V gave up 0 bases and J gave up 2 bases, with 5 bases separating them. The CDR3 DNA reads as TGTGCCAGCAGTTACTCGGGTACTGGAAACACCATATATTTT. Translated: CASSYSGTGNTIYF.

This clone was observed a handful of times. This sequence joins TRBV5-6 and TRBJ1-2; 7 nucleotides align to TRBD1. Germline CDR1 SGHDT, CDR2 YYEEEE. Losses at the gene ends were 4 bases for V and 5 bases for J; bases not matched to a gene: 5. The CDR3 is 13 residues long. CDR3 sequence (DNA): TGTGCCAGCAGCGGACAGGCGGAATATGGCTACACCTTC. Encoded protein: CASSGQAEYGYTF. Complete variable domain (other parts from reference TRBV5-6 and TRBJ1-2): DAGVTQSPTHLIKTRGQQVTLRCSPKSGHDTVSWYQQALGQGPQFIFQYYEEEERQRGNFPDRFSGHQFPNYSSELNVNALLLGDSALYLCASSGQAEYGYTFGSGTRLTVV.

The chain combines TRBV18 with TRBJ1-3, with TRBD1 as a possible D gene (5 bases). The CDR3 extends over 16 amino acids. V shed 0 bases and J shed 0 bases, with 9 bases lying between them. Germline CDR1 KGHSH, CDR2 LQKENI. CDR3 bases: TGTGCCAGCTCACCACCGAGACAGAACTCTGGAAACACCATATATTTT. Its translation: CASSPPRQNSGNTIYF.

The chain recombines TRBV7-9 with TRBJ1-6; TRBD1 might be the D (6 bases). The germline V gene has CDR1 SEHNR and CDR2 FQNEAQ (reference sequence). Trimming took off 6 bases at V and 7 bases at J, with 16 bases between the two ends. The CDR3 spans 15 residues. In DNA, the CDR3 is TGTGCCAGCAGTGTCCAGACAGGAGTAAATTCACCCCTCCACTTT. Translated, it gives CASSVQTGVNSPLHF.

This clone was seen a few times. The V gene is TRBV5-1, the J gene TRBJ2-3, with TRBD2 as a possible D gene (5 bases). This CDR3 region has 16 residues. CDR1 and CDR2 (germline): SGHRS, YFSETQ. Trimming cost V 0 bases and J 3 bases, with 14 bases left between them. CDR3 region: CASSLGGPSRTDTQYF. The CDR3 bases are TGCGCCAGCAGCTTGGGCGGGCCTAGCAGGACAGATACGCAGTATTTT.

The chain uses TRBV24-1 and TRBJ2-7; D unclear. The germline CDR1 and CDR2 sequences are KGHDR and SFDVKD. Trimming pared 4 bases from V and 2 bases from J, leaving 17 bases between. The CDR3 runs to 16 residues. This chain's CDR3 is CATSDGRLAPPYEQYF. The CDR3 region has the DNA TGTGCCACCAGTGACGGACGGCTCGCCCCCCCCTACGAGCAGTACTTC.

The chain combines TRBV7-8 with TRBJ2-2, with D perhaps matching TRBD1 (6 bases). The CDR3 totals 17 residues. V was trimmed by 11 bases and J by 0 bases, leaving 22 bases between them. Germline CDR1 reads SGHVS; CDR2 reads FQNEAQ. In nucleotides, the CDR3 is TGTGCCGTGATCCACGACCGGGACAAAACGAACACCGGGGAGCTGTTTTTT. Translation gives CAVIHDRDKTNTGELFF.

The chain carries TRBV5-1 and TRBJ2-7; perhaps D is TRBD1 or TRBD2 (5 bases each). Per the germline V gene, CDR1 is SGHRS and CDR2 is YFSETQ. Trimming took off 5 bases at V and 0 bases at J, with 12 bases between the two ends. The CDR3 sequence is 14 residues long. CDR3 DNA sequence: TGCGCCAGCAGGACAGCGGACCCCTCCTACGAGCAGTACTTC. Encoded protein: CASRTADPSYEQYF.

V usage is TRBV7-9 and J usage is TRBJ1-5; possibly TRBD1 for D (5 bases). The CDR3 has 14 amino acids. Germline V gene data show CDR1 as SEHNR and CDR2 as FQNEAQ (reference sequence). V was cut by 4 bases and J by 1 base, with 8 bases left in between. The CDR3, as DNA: TGTGCCAGCAGCTGGGGGGGGAGCAATCAGCCCCAGCATTTT. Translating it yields CASSWGGSNQPQHF. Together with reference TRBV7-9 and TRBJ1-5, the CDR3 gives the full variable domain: DTGVSQNPRHKITKRGQNVTFRCDPISEHNRLYWYRQTLGQGPEFLTYFQNEAQLEKSRLLSDRFSAERPKGSFSTLEIQRTEQGDSAMYLCASSWGGSNQPQHFGDGTRLSIL.

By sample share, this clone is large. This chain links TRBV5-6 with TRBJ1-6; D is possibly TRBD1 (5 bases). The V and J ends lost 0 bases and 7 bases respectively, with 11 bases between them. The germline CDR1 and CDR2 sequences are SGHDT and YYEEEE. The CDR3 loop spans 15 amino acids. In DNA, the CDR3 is TGTGCCAGCAGCTTGGTCCAGGGAGACAATTCACCCCTCCACTTT. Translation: CASSLVQGDNSPLHF.

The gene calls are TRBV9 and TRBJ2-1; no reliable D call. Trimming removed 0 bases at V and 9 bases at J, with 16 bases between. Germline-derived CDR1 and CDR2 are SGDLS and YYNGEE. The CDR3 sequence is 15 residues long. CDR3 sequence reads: CASSVASMAVGEQFF. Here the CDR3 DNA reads TGTGCCAGCAGCGTAGCCTCCATGGCGGTGGGTGAGCAGTTCTTC.

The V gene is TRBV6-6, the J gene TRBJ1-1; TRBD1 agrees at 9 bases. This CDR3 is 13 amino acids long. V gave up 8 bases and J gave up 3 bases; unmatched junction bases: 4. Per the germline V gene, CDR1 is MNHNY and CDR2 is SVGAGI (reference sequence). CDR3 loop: CASGTGTYTEAFF. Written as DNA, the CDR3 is TGTGCCAGCGGGACAGGGACCTACACTGAAGCTTTCTTT.

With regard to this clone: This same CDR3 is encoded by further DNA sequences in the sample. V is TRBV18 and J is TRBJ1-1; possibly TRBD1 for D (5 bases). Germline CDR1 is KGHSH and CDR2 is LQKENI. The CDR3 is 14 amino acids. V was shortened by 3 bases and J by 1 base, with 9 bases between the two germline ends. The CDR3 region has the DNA TGTGCCAGCTCACCTCAGGGCGCGAACACTGAAGCTTTCTTT. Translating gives CASSPQGANTEAFF.

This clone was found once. The CDR3 loop reads CASSPTGTGTYEQYF. For the CDR3, the DNA is TGTGCCAGCTCACCGACCGGGACAGGGACCTACGAGCAGTACTTC. The chain uses TRBV18 and TRBJ2-7; TRBD1 matches 9 bases. The CDR3 totals 15 residues. Per the germline V gene, CDR1 is KGHSH and CDR2 is LQKENI. After removal of 3 bases from V and 2 bases from J, the junction contained 5 bases not matched to a gene.

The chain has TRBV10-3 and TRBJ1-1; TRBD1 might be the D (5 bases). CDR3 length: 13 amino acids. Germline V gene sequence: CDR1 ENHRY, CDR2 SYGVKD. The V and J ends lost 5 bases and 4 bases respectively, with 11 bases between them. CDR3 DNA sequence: TGTGCCATCAGTATTGATAGGGGCACTGAAGCTTTCTTT. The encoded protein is CAISIDRGTEAFF.